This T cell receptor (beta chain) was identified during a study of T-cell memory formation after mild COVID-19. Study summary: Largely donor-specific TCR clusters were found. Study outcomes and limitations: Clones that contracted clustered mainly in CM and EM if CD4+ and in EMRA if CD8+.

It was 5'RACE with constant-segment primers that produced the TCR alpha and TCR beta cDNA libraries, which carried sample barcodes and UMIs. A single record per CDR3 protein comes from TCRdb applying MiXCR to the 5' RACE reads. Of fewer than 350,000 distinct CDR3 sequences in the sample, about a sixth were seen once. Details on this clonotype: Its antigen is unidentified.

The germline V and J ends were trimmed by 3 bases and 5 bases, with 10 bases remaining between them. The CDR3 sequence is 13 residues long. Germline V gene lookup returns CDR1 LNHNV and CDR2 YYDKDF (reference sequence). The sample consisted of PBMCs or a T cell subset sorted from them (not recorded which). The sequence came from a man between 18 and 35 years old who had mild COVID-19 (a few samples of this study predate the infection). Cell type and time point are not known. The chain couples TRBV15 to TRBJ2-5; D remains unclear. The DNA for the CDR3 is TGTGCCACCAGCAGCCCCCCGGCGGAGACCCAGTACTTC. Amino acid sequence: CATSSPPAETQYF. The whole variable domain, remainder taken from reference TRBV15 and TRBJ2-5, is DAMVIQNPRYQVTQFGKPVTLSCSQTLNHNVMYWYQQKSSQAPKLLFHYYDKDFNNEADTPDNFQSRRPNTSFCFLDIRSPGLGDTAMYLCATSSPPAETQYFGPGTRLLVL.